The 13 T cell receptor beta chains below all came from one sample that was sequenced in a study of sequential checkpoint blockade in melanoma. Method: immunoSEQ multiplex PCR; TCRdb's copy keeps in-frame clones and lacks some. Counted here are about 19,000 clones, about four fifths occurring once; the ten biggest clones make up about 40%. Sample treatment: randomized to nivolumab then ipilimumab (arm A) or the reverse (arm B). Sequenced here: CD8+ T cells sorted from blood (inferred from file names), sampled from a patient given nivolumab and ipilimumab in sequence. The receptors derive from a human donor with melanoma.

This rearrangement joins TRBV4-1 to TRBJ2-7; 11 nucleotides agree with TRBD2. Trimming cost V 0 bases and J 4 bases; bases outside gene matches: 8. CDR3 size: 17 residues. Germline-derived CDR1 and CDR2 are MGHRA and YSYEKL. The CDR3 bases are TGCGCCAGCAGCCAAGACCATAGCGGGAGGGCCGGATACGAGCAGTACTTC. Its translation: CASSQDHSGRAGYEQYF.

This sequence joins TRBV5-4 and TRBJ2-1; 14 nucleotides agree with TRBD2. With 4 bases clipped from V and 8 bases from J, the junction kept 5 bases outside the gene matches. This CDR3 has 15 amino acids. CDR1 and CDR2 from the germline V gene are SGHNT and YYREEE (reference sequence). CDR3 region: CASSGGLAGVDEQFF. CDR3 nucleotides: TGTGCCAGCAGCGGGGGACTAGCGGGAGTAGATGAGCAGTTCTTC.

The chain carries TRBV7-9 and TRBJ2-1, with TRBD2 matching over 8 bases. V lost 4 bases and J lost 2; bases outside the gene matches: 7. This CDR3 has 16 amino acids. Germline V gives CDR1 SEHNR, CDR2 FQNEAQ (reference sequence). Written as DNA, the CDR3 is TGTGCCAGCAGCTCCCCCGGGAGGGTGCCCTACAATGAGCAGTTCTTC. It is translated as CASSSPGRVPYNEQFF.

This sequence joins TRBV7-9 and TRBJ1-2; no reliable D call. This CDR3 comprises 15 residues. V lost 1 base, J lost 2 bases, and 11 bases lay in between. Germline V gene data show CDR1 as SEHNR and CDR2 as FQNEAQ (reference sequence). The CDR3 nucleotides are TGTGCCAGCAGCTTAGACAGACACAAAAACTATGGCTACACCTTC. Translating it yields CASSLDRHKNYGYTF.

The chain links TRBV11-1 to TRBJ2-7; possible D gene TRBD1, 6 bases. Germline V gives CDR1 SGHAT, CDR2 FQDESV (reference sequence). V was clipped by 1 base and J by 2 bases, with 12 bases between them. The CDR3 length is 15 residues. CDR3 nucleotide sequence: TGTGCCAGCAGCTTAGGCGCAGGGGCCCCCTACGAGCAGTACTTC. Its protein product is CASSLGAGAPYEQYF.

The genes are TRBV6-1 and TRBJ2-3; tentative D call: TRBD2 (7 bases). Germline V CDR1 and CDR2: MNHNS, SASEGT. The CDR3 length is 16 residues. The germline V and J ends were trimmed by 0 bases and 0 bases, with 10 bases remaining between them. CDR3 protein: CASSEARGGSTDTQYF. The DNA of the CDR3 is TGTGCCAGCAGTGAAGCACGCGGGGGCAGCACAGATACGCAGTATTTT.

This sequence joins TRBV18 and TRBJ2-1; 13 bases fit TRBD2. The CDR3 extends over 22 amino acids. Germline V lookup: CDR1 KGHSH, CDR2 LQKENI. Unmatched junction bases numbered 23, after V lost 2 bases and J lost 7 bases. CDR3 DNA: TGTGCCAGCTCACCAGGGCCGGGACTAGCGGGAAATCCACGGGTCAGTCAAAATGAGCAGTTCTTC. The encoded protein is CASSPGPGLAGNPRVSQNEQFF.

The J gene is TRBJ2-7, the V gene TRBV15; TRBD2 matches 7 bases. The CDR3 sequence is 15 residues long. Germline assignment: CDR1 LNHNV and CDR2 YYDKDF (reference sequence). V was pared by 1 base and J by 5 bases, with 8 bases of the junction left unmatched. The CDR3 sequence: CATSRVRERDHEQYF. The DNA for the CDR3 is TGTGCCACCAGCAGAGTGCGGGAGCGGGACCACGAGCAGTACTTC. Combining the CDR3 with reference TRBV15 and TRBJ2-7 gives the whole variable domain DAMVIQNPRYQVTQFGKPVTLSCSQTLNHNVMYWYQQKSSQAPKLLFHYYDKDFNNEADTPDNFQSRRPNTSFCFLDIRSPGLGDTAMYLCATSRVRERDHEQYFGPGTRLTVT.

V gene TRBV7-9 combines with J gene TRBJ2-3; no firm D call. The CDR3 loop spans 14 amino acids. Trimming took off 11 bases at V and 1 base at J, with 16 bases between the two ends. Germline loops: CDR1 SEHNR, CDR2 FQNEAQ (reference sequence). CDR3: CAALGVVGTDTQYF. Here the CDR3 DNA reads TGTGCCGCCCTAGGCGTTGTGGGCACAGATACGCAGTATTTT.

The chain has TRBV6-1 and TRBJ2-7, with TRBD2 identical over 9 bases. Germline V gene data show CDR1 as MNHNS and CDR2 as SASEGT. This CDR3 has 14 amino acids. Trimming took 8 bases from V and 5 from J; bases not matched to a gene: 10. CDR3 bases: TGTGCCAGCGATACGAGCGGGGGGCTCGACGAGCAGTACTTC. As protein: CASDTSGGLDEQYF.

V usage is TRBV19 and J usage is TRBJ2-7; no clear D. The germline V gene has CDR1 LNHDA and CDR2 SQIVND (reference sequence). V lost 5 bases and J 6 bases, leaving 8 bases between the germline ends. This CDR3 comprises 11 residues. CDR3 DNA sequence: TGTGCCAGTAGTTTCCGGTCCGAGCAGTACTTC. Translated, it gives CASSFRSEQYF.

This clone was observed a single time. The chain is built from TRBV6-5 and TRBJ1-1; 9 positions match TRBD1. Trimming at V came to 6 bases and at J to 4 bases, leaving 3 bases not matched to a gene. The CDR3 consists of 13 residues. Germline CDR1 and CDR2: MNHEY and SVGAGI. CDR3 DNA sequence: TGTGCCAGCAGGCAGACAGGGGGCACTGAAGCTTTCTTT. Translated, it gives CASRQTGGTEAFF.

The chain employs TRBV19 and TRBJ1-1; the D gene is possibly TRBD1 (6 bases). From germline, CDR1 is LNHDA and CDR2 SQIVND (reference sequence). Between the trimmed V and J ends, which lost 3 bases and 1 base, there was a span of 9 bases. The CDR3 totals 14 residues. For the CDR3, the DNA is TGTGCCAGTAGTATCCAGGGGACGAACACTGAAGCTTTCTTT. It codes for CASSIQGTNTEAFF.